This TCR beta chain was recorded in a study of human T cells and chemical hapten exposure. The wider study: There were per-sample TCR yield variations, arising mainly from small pooled library volume differences. Whole-study findings and limits: Significantly more large CDR3 similarity clusters arose among expanded TCRs than among controls. Healthy individuals' immune responses may differ from those of donors, who had alopecia.

Time point given: patch test 3, about 24 weeks after DPC sensitization. The treatment denotes: therapeutic diphenylcyclopropenone sensitization with weekly scalp DPC. At every patch-test visit, blood was drawn before the patch test was applied. TCRdb fed the RACE reads into MiXCR, producing one record per CDR3 protein. This table has roughly 150,000 distinct CDR3 sequences, about a quarter appearing once. V was shortened by 0 bases and J by 4 bases, with 15 bases between the two germline ends. Germline V gene lookup returns CDR1 SGHAT and CDR2 FQDESV (reference sequence). This CDR3 has 16 amino acids. Details on this clonotype: Antigen: not known.

This receptor was identified in a young woman with alopecia areata. Some clones in this sample may be carry-over from other donors' samples. The source material was whole blood, sampled in connection with sensitization to the hapten diphenylcyclopropenone (DPC). This sequence joins TRBV11-1 and TRBJ2-5, with a weak D call TRBD1 (5 bases). In nucleotides, the CDR3 is TGTGCCAGCAGCTTAGCGGCAGTCATAAGGGGAGAGACCCAGTACTTC. Translated: CASSLAAVIRGETQYF. Looking up the rest from reference TRBV11-1 and TRBJ2-5 gives the full variable domain: EAEVAQSPRYKITEKSQAVAFWCDPISGHATLYWYRQILGQGPELLVQFQDESVVDDSQLPKDRFSAERLKGVDSTLKIQPAELGDSAMYLCASSLAAVIRGETQYFGPGTRLLVL.